The rows below give T cell receptor beta chains drawn from one sample of a study of blood T cell repertoires in COVID-19. Clones were read by immunoSEQ multiplex PCR, and TCRdb kept only the in-frame ones, dropping some. Among 60,000 to 70,000 clones, roughly nine tenths were seen once, and the ten largest hold 3.5% to 4.5%. The specimen was peripheral blood. The receptors stem from a man aged 50 to 59 with active COVID-19. Both conserved end residues are part of each CDR3. Fields, in order: J gene, CDR3 length, V gene, CDR3 protein.

>TRBJ2-7|14|TRBV13
CASSARGRGYEQYF
>TRBJ2-2|14|TRBV10-3
CATWGQANTGELFF
>TRBJ1-6|12|TRBV12-3/TRBV12-4
CASRANNSPLHF
>TRBJ2-3|14|TRBV3-1/TRBV3-2
CASSHRGTTDTQYF
>TRBJ2-7|13|TRBV10-2
CASRSGGRNEQYF
>TRBJ2-7|15|TRBV6-5
CASSYSGLEGYEQYF
>TRBJ2-1|12|TRBV11-2
CASRKDSNEQFF
>TRBJ2-2|16|TRBV28
CASRLAPTGNTGELFF
>TRBJ2-3|15|TRBV5-4
CASSRTSVSTDTQYF
>TRBJ1-3|13|TRBV19
CASSLDSGNTIYF
>TRBJ2-7|15|TRBV4-2
CASSQDYTTPYEQYF
>TRBJ2-5|16|TRBV4-3
CASSQDGTGGLETQYF
>TRBJ2-5|15|TRBV2
CASSEEIGRGETQYF
>TRBJ2-3|14|TRBV11-3
CASRRASGTDTQYF
>TRBJ2-1|15|TRBV4-2
CASSHLSGAYNEQFF
>TRBJ2-5|13|TRBV7-3
CASSPRVGETQYF